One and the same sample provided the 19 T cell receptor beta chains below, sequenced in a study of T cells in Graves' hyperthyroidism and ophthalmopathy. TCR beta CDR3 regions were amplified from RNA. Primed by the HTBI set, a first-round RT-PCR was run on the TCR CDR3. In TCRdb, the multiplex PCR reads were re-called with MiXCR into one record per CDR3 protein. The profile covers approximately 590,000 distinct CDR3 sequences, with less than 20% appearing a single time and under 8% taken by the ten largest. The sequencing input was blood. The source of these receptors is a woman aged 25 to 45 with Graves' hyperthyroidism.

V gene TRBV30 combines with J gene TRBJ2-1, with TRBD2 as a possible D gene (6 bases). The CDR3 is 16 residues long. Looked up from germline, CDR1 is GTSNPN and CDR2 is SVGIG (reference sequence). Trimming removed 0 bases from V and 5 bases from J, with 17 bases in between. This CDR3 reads CAWSVVRGRRDNEQFF. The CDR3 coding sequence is TGTGCCTGGAGTGTAGTGCGTGGCAGGAGGGACAATGAGCAGTTCTTC.

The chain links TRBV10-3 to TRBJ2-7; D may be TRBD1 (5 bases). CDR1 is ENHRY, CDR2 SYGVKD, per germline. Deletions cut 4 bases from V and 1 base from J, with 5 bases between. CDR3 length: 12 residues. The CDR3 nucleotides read TGTGCCATCAGTGGACAGTCCTACGAGCAGTACTTC. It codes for CAISGQSYEQYF.

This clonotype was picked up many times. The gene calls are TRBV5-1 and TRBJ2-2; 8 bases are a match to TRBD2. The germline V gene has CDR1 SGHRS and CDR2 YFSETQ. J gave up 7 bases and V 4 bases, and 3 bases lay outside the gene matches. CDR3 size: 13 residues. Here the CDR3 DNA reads TGCGCCAGCAGCGAGACTAGCGTCGGGGAGCTGTTTTTT. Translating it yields CASSETSVGELFF. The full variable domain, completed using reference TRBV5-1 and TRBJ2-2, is KAGVTQTPRYLIKTRGQQVTLSCSPISGHRSVSWYQQTPGQGLQFLFEYFSETQRNKGNFPGRFSGRQFSNSRSEMNVSTLELGDSALYLCASSETSVGELFFGEGSRLTVL.

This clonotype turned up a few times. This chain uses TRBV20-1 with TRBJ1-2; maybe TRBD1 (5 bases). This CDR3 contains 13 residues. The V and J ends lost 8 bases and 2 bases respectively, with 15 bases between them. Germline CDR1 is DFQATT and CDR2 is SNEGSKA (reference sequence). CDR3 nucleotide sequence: TGCAGTCCCCTGGGGGGGGTAAACTATGGCTACACCTTC. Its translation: CSPLGGVNYGYTF.

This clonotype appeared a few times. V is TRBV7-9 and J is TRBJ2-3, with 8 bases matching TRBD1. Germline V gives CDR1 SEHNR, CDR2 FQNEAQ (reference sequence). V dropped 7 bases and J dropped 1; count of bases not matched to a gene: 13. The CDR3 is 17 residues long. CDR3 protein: CASTNRGIQRGTDTQYF. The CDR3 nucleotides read TGTGCCAGCACCAACAGGGGGATCCAGCGAGGCACAGATACGCAGTATTTT. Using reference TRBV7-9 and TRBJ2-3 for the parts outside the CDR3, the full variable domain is DTGVSQNPRHKITKRGQNVTFRCDPISEHNRLYWYRQTLGQGPEFLTYFQNEAQLEKSRLLSDRFSAERPKGSFSTLEIQRTEQGDSAMYLCASTNRGIQRGTDTQYFGPGTRLTVL.

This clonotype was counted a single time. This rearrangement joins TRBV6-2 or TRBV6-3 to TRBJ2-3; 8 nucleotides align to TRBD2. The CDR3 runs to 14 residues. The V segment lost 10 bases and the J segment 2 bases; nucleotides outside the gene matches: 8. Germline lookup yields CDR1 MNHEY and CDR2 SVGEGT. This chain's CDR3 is CATAAGRATDTQYF. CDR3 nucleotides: TGTGCCACAGCGGCCGGGAGGGCCACAGATACGCAGTATTTT.

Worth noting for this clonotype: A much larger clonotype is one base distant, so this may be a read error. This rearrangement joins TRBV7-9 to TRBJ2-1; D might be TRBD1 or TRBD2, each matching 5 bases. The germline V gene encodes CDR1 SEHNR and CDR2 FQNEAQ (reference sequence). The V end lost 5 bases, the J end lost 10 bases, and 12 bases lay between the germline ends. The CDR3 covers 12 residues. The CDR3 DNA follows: TGTGCCAGCAGCACTGCGTGGGGGGAGCAGTTCTTC. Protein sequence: CASSTAWGEQFF. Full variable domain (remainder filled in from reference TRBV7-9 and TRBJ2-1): DTGVSQNPRHKITKRGQNVTFRCDPISEHNRLYWYRQTLGQGPEFLTYFQNEAQLEKSRLLSDRFSAERPKGSFSTLEIQRTEQGDSAMYLCASSTAWGEQFFGPGTRLTVL.

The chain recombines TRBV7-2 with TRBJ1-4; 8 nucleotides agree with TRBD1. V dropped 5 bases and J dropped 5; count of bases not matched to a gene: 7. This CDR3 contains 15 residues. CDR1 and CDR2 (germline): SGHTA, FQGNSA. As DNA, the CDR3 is TGTGCCAGCAGCGTCTACAGGGGGTCCAATGAAAAACTGTTTTTT. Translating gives CASSVYRGSNEKLFF.

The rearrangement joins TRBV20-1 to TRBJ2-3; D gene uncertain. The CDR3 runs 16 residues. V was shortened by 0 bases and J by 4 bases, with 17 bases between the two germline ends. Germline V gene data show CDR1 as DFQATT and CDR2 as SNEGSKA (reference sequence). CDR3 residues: CSARDKQFPGADTQYF. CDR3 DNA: TGCAGTGCTAGAGATAAGCAGTTCCCTGGGGCAGATACGCAGTATTTT.

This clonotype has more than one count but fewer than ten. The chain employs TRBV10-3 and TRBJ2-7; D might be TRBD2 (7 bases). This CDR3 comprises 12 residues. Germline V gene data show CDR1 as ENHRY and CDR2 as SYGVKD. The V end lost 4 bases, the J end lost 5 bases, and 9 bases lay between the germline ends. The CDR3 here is CAISGGGHEQYF. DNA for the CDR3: TGTGCCATCAGTGGGGGGGGCCACGAGCAGTACTTC.

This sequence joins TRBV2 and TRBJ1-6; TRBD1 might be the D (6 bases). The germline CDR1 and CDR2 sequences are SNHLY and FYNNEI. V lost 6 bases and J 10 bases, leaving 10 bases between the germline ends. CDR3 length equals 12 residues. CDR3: CASREQGSPLHF. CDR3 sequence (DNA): TGTGCCAGCAGGGAACAGGGCTCACCCCTCCACTTT. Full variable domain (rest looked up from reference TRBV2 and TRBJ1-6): EPEVTQTPSHQVTQMGQEVILRCVPISNHLYFYWYRQILGQKVEFLVSFYNNEISEKSEIFDDQFSVERPDGSNFTLKIRSTKLEDSAMYFCASREQGSPLHFGNGTRLTVT.

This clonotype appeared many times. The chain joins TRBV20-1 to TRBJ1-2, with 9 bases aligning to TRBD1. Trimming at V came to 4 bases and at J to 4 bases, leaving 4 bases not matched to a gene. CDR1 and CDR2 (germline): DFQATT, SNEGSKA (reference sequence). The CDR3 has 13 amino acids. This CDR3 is CSAKTGGGYGYTF. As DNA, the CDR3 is TGCAGTGCTAAGACAGGGGGTGGCTATGGCTACACCTTC.

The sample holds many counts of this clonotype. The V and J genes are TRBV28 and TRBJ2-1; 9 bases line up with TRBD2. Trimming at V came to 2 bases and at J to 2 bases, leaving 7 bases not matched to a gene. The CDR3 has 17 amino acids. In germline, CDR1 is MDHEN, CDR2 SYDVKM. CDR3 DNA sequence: TGTGCCAGCAGTTTAGGCCAGCGGGAGGTAACCTACAATGAGCAGTTCTTC. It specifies CASSLGQREVTYNEQFF.

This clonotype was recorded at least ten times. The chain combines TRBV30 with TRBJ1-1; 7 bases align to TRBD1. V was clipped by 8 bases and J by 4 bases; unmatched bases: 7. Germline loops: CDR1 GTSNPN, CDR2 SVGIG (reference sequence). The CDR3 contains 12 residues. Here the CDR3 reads CAVQGNSTEAFF. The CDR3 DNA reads TGTGCCGTACAGGGGAATAGCACTGAAGCTTTCTTT.

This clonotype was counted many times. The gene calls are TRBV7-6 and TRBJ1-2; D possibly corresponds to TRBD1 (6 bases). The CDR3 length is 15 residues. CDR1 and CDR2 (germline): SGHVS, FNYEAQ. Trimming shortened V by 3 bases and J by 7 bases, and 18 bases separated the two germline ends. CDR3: CASSLGTGRRSGYTF. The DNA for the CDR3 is TGTGCCAGCAGCTTGGGAACAGGGCGACGGTCTGGCTACACCTTC. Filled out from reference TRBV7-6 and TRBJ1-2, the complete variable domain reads GAGVSQSPRYKVTKRGQDVALRCDPISGHVSLYWYRQALGQGPEFLTYFNYEAQQDKSGLPNDRFSAERPEGSISTLTIQRTEQRDSAMYRCASSLGTGRRSGYTFGSGTRLTVV.

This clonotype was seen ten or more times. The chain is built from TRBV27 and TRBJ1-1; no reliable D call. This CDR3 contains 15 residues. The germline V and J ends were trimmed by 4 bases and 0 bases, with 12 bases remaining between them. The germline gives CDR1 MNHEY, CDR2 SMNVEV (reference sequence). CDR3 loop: CASSSQGTMNTEAFF. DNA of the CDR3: TGTGCCAGCAGTTCCCAAGGAACAATGAACACTGAAGCTTTCTTT.

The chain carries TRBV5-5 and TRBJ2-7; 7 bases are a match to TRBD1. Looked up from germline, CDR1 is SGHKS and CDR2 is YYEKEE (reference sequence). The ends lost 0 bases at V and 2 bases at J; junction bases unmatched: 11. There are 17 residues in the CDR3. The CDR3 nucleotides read TGTGCCAGCAGCTTGGCCATCGGGGCAGGGGGAACCTACGAGCAGTACTTC. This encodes CASSLAIGAGGTYEQYF.

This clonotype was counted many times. CDR3 coding DNA: TGTGCCAGCAGTCACGGACAGCTCCTCGGGACACCCCTCCACTTT. Translation: CASSHGQLLGTPLHF. V gene TRBV12-3 or TRBV12-4 combines with J gene TRBJ1-6; perhaps TRBD1 as D (6 bases). Trimming shortened V by 5 bases and J by 11 bases, and 19 bases separated the two germline ends. The CDR3 contains 15 residues.

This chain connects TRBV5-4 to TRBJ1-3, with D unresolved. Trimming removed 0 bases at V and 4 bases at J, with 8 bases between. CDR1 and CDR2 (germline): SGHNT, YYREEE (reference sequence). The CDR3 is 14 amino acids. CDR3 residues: CASSLGQAGNTIYF. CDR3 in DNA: TGTGCCAGCAGCTTGGGGCAGGCCGGAAACACCATATATTTT.